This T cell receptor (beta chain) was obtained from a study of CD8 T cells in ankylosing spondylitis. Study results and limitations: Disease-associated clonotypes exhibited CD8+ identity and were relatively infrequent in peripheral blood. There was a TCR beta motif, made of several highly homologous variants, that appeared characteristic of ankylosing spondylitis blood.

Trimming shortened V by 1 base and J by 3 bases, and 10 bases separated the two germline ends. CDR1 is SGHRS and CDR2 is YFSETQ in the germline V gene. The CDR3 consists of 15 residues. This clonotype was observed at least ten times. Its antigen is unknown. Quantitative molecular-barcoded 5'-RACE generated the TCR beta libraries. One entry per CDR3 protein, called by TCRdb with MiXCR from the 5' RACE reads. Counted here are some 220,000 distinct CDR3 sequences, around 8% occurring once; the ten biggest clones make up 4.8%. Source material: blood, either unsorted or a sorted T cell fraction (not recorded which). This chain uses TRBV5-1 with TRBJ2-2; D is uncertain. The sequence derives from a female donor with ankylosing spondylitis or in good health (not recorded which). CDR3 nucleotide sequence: TGCGCCAGCAGCTTGCCCCGAGGTGACACCGGGGAGCTGTTTTTT. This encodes CASSLPRGDTGELFF.